What follows describes a single T cell receptor (beta chain). Its antigen remains unidentified. Profiling relied on immunoSEQ multiplex PCR, and the TCRdb table lists in-frame clones only, not all of them. The sample lists about 300,000 clones, more than 70% occurring once. As input for TCR beta libraries, approximately 2 micrograms of genomic DNA came from cryopreserved PBMCs. This sample was taken from a study of cytotoxic CD8 clonotypes in ibrutinib-treated CLL. Study conclusions and caveats: Before falling back toward baseline at progression, clonality had risen at the time of ibrutinib response. Clonality at baseline surpassed age-matched healthy donors and tracked circulating CD8+ T-cell counts.

V shed 5 bases and J shed 2 bases, with 21 bases lying between them. CDR1 and CDR2 from the germline V gene are LNHDA and SQIVND (reference sequence). The CDR3 runs 17 residues. The receptor comes from a human donor with chronic lymphocytic leukemia. This sequence joins TRBV19 and TRBJ1-2; D remains ambiguous. The material sequenced was PBMCs, taken at disease progression, from a patient treated with ibrutinib. CDR3: CASSSSRGFWRNYGYTF. For the CDR3, the DNA is TGTGCCAGTAGTTCTTCCCGGGGATTCTGGCGAAACTATGGCTACACCTTC.